This T cell receptor (beta chain) was found in a study of shared clonotypes between healthy human individuals. Each donor was a Caucasian adult residing in Nashville, Tennessee. CD4+ cells underwent separation, giving CD45RA+ naive and CD45RA-negative memory subsets. Comments on this clone: Antigen: not known.

Trimming removed 4 bases from V and 1 base from J, with 11 bases in between. This CDR3 has 15 residues. The V gene's germline CDR1 is LNHDA and CDR2 SQIVND (reference sequence). Study-level points and caveats: Among the subsets, naive ones generally showed larger estimated richness than memory ones.

The table came from immunoSEQ multiplex PCR; TCRdb's copy has only in-frame clones and leaves some out. This sample has millions of clones; 90% to 95% occur once, and the top ten carry about 0.39%. The sample consisted of naive CD4+ T cells from PBMCs. Documented subset: CD45RA+ positively selected. V gene TRBV19 combines with J gene TRBJ1-5, with D possibly matching TRBD1 (5 bases). The origin of this receptor is a young man in good health. Some clones in this sample may be carry-over from other donors' samples. CDR3 amino acids: CASSKVQGSNQPQHF. DNA for the CDR3: TGTGCCAGTAGTAAGGTTCAGGGAAGCAATCAGCCCCAGCATTTT.